This T cell receptor beta chain was documented in a study of T cells in localized non-small cell lung cancer. Comments on this clone: Its antigen is as yet unknown.

Study findings and constraints: Detection in adjacent lung was observed for a median 57 of the top 100 tumor clones. Increased T cell density in blood showed an association with longer overall survival.

V lost 3 bases and J lost 4; bases outside the gene matches: 10. This CDR3 is built from 17 residues. The germline CDR1 and CDR2 sequences are LGHNA and YNFKEQ. Sequencing used immunoSEQ multiplex PCR; TCRdb keeps in-frame clones, though not all of them. The sample holds about 57,000 clones, 80% to 95% seen once. The source was peripheral blood, collected before any cancer treatment. This TCR was sampled from a man aged 35 to 69 with stage I lung adenocarcinoma. This chain connects TRBV4-2 to TRBJ2-1; 9 bases fit TRBD1. CDR3 region: CASSHSPGQGSYNEQFF. The CDR3 coding sequence is TGTGCCAGCAGCCATTCCCCGGGACAGGGTTCTTACAATGAGCAGTTCTTC.